The T cell receptor (beta chain) described here comes from a study of blood T cells in healthy people across ages. General study results and limits: Leaving the PBMCs unsorted stopped any conclusive comparison of naive versus antigen-experienced cells. Not knowing donor CMV status may have confounded expanded clonotype changes.

CDR1 SEHNR and CDR2 FQNEAQ come from the germline V gene (reference sequence). The CDR3 runs to 14 residues. Concerning this clonotype itself: Its antigen is undetermined. Germline and junction disagree at one end, which may indicate a read error.

The second PCR ran roughly 7 to 12 cycles with a sample-barcoded 5' primer and J-beta primers. Every individual sample yielded 2.5 million or more paired-end reads (each containing CDR3). TCRdb fed the 5' RACE reads into MiXCR, producing one record per CDR3 protein. Of about 570,000 distinct CDR3 sequences detected, 25% to 30% appear once; the ten largest clones hold 15% to 20%. Healthy Caucasians from Russia aged roughly 6 to 95 served as donors. Material: blood. This sequence was found in a woman between 65 and 79 years old in good health. J is TRBJ1-1 and V is TRBV7-9; weak D call: TRBD1 (6 bases). The CDR3 DNA reads TGTGCCAGCAGCCAGTCACAGGGTTACACTGAAGTTTTCTTT. Amino acids: CASSQSQGYTEVFF.